This T cell receptor (beta chain) was observed in a study of CD8+ T cells in alopecia areata. The germline V gene has CDR1 SGDLS and CDR2 YYNGEE. V trimming: 0 bases; J trimming: 6 bases; junction bases outside the gene matches: 5. The CDR3 has 15 amino acids. Extracted RNA was reverse transcribed, and the resulting cDNA served as sequencing template. The table came from immunoSEQ multiplex PCR; TCRdb's copy has only in-frame clones and leaves some out. The sample yields about 200,000 clones, approximately 38% seen once. Stated treatment: oral pan-JAK inhibitor, 5-10 mg twice daily. This sequence originates from a human donor with alopecia areata. The sample was CD4+ T cells sorted from blood, taken at roughly week 30, from a patient treated with tofacitinib. V and J are TRBV9 and TRBJ2-1, with 8 bases lining up with TRBD2. CDR3 nucleotide sequence: TGTGCCAGCAGCGTAGTTCGGGGGGGCGCCAATGAGCAGTTCTTC. Translating gives CASSVVRGGANEQFF.